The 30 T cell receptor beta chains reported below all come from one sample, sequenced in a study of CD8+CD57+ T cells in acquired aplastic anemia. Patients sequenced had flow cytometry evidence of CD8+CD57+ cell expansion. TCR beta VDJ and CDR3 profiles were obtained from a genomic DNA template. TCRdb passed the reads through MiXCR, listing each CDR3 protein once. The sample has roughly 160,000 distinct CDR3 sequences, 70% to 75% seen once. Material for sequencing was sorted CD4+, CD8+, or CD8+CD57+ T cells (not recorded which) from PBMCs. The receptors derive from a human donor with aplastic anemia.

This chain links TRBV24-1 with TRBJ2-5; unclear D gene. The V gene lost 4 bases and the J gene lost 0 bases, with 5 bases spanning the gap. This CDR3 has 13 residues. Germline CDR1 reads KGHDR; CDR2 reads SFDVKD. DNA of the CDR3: TGTGCCACCAGTGACCCGTACCAAGAGACCCAGTACTTC. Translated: CATSDPYQETQYF.

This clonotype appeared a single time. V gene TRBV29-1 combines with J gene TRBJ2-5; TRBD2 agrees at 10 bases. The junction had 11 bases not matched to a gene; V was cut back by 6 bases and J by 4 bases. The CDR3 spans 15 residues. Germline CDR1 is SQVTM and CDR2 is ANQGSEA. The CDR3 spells CSVGASGGLGETQYF. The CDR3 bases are TGCAGCGTCGGGGCTAGCGGGGGTTTAGGAGAGACCCAGTACTTC.

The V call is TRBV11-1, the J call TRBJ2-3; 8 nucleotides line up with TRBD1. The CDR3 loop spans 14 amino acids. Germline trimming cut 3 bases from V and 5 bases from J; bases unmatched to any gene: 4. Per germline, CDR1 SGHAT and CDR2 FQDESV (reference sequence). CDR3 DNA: TGTGCCAGCAGCTTGGCAGGGGGCAAAGATACGCAGTATTTT. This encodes CASSLAGGKDTQYF.

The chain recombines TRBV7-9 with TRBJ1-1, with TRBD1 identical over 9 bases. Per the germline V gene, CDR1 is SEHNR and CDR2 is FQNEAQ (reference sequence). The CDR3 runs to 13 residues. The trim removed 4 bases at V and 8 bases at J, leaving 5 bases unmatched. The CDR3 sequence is CASSSLGTGEAFF. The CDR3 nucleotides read TGTGCCAGCAGCTCACTCGGGACAGGGGAAGCTTTCTTT. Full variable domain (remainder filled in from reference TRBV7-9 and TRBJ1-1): DTGVSQNPRHKITKRGQNVTFRCDPISEHNRLYWYRQTLGQGPEFLTYFQNEAQLEKSRLLSDRFSAERPKGSFSTLEIQRTEQGDSAMYLCASSSLGTGEAFFGQGTRLTVV.

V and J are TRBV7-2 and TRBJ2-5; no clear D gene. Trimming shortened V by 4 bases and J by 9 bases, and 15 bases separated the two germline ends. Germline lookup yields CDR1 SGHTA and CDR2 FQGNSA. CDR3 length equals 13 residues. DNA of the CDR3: TGTGCCAGCAGCTCCACCGACAATCGGCCCCAGTACTTC. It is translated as CASSSTDNRPQYF. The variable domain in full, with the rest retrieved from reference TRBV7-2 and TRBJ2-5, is GAGVSQSPSNKVTEKGKDVELRCDPISGHTALYWYRQSLGQGLEFLIYFQGNSAPDKSGLPSDRFSAERTGGSVSTLTIQRTQQEDSAVYLCASSSTDNRPQYFGPGTRLLVL.

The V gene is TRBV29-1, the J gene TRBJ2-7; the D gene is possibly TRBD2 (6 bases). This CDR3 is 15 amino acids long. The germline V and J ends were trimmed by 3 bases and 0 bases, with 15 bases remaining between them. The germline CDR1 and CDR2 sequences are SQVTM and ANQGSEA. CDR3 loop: CSVESLEGSSYEQYF. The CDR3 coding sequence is TGCAGCGTTGAGTCCTTGGAGGGTAGCTCCTACGAGCAGTACTTC.

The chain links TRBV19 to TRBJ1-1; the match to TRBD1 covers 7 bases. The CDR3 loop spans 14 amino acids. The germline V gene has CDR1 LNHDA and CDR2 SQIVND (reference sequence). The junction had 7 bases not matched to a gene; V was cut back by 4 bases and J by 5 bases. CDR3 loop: CASSKRQGRTEAFF. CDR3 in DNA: TGTGCCAGTAGTAAACGACAGGGAAGGACTGAAGCTTTCTTT.

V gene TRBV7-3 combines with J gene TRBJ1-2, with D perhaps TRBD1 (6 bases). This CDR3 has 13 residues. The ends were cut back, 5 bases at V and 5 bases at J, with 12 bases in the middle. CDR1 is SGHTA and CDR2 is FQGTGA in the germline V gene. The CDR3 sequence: CASSAKGGYGYTF. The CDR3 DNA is TGTGCCAGCAGCGCAAAGGGGGGTTATGGCTACACCTTC.

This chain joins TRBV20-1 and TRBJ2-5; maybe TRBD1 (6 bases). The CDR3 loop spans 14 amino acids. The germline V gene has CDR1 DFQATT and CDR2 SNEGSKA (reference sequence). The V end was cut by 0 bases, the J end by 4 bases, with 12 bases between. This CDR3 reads CSARDSGGPETQYF. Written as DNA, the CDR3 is TGCAGTGCTAGAGATTCTGGGGGCCCAGAGACCCAGTACTTC.

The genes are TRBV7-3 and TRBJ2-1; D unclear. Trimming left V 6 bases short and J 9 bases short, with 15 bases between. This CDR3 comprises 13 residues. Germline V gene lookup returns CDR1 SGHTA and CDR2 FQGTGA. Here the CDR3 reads CASSEWAKGEQFF. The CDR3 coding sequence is TGTGCCAGCAGTGAGTGGGCAAAGGGTGAGCAGTTCTTC.

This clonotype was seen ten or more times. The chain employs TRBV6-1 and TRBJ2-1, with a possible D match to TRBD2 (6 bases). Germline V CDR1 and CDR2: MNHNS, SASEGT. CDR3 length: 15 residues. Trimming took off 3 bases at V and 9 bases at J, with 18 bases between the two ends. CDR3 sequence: CASSEYDGSGGEQFF. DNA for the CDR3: TGTGCCAGCAGTGAGTATGACGGGAGTGGGGGTGAGCAGTTCTTC.

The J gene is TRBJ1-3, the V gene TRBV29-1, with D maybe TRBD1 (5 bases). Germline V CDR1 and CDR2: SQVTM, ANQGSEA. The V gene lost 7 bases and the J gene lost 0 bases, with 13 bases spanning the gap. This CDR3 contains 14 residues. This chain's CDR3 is CSDGTDISGNTIYF. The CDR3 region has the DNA TGCAGCGACGGGACCGACATCTCTGGAAACACCATATATTTT. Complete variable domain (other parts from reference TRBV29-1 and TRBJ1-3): SAVISQKPSRDICQRGTSLTIQCQVDSQVTMMFWYRQQPGQSLTLIATANQGSEATYESGFVIDKFPISRPNLTFSTLTVSNMSPEDSSIYLCSDGTDISGNTIYFGEGSWLTVV.

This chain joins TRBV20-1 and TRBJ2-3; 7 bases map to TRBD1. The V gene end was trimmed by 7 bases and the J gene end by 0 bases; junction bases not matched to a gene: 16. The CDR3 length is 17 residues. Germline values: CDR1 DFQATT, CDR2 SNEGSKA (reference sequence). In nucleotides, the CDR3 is TGCAGTGTTTTGAGAGGGACAGTTAAGTCTAGCACAGATACGCAGTATTTT. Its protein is CSVLRGTVKSSTDTQYF.

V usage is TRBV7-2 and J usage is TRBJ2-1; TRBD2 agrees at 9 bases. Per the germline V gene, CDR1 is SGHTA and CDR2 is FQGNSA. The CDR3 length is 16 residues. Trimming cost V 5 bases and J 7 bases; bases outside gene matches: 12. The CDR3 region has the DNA TGTGCCAGCAGCGGCGGTGCGGGGGGGCAGGCAAATGAGCAGTTCTTC. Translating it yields CASSGGAGGQANEQFF. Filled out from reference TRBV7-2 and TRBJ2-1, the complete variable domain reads GAGVSQSPSNKVTEKGKDVELRCDPISGHTALYWYRQSLGQGLEFLIYFQGNSAPDKSGLPSDRFSAERTGGSVSTLTIQRTQQEDSAVYLCASSGGAGGQANEQFFGPGTRLTVL.

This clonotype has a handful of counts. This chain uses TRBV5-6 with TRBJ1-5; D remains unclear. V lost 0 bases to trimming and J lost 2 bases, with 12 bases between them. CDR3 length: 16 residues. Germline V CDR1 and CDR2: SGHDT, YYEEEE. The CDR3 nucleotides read TGTGCCAGCAGCTTGGGAGGACTTGGGGGCAATCAGCCCCAGCATTTT. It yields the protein CASSLGGLGGNQPQHF.

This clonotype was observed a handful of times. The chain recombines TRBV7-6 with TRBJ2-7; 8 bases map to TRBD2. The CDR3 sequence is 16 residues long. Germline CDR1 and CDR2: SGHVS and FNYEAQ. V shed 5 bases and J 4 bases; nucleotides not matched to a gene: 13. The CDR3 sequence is CASSPLASGRTYEQYF. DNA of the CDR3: TGTGCCAGCAGCCCTCTGGCTAGCGGGCGAACTTACGAGCAGTACTTC.

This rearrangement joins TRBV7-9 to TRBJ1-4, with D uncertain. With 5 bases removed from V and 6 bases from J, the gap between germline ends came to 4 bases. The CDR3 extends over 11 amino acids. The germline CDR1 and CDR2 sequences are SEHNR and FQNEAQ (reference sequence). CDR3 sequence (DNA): TGTGCCAGCAGCCTACATGAAAAACTGTTTTTT. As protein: CASSLHEKLFF.

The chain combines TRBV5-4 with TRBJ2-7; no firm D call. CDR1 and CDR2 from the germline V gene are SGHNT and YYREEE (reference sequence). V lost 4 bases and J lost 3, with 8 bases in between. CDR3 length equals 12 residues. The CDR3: CASSVDLYEQYF. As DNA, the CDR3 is TGTGCCAGCAGCGTGGACCTCTACGAGCAGTACTTC.

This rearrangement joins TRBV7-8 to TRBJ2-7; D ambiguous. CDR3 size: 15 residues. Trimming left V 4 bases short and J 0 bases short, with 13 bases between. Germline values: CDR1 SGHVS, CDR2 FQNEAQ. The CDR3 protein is CASSWTADSSYEQYF. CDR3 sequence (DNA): TGTGCCAGCAGCTGGACGGCGGATAGCTCCTACGAGCAGTACTTC.

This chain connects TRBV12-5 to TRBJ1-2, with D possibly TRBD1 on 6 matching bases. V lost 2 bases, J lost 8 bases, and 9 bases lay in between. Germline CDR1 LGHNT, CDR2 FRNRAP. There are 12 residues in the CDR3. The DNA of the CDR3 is TGTGCTAGTGGTTTGACAGGGAGCGGCTACACCTTC. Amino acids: CASGLTGSGYTF.

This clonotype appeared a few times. The CDR3 DNA sequence: TGTGCCAGCAGCCGCGCCCCACTAGCGGGGGGGCCGCGGGGGGGTGAGCAGTTCTTC. Residues: CASSRAPLAGGPRGGEQFF. The rearrangement links TRBV7-8 to TRBJ2-1; TRBD2 matches at 13 bases. The CDR3 covers 19 residues. Unmatched junction bases numbered 19, after V lost 5 bases and J lost 9 bases. Germline CDR1 is SGHVS and CDR2 is FQNEAQ.

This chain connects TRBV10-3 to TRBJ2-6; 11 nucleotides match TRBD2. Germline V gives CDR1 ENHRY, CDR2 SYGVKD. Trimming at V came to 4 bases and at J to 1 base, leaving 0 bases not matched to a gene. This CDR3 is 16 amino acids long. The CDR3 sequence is CAISASGGSGANVLTF. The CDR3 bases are TGTGCCATCAGTGCTAGCGGGGGGTCTGGGGCCAACGTCCTGACTTTC.

DNA for the CDR3: TGTGCCAGCACCCTAAAACGAGACAGGGGAGCCTATGGCTACACCTTC. Amino acid sequence: CASTLKRDRGAYGYTF. The chain links TRBV7-3 to TRBJ1-2; 8 bases map to TRBD1. V shed 7 bases, J shed 4 bases, and the junction held 14 bases outside the gene matches. Germline CDR1 and CDR2: SGHTA and FQGTGA. The CDR3 totals 16 residues.

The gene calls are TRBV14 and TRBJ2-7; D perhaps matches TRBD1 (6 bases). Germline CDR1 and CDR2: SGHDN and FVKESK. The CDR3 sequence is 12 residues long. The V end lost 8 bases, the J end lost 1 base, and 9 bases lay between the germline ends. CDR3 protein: CASQGWSYEQYF. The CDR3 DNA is TGTGCCAGCCAGGGGTGGTCCTACGAGCAGTACTTC.

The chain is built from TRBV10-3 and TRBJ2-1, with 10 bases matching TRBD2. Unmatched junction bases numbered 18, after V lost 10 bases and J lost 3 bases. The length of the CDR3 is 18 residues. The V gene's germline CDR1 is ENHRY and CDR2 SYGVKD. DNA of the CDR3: TGTGCCACACGGCAACTAGCGGGGAAACCTACCAACTACAATGAGCAGTTCTTC. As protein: CATRQLAGKPTNYNEQFF.

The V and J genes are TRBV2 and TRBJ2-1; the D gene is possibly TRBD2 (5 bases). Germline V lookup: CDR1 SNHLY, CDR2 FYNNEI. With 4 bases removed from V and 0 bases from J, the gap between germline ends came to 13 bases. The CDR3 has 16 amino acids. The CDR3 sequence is CASSVEALHSYNEQFF. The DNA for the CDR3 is TGTGCCAGCAGTGTGGAGGCCCTACACTCCTACAATGAGCAGTTCTTC.

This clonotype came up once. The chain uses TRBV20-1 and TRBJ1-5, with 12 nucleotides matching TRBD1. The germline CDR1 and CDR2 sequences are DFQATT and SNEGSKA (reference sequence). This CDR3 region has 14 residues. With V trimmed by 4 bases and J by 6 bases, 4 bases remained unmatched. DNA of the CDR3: TGCAGTGCTACCGGGACAGGGGGCGGTCAGCCCCAGCATTTT. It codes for CSATGTGGGQPQHF.

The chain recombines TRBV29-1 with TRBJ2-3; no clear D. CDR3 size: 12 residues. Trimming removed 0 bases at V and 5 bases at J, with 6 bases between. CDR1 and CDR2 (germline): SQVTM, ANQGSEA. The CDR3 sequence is CSVEEEGDTQYF. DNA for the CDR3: TGCAGCGTTGAAGAAGAAGGAGATACGCAGTATTTT.

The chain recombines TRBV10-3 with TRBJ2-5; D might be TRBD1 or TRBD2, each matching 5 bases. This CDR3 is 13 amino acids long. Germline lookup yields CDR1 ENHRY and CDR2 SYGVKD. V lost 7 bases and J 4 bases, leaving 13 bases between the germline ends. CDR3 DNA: TGTGCCATCACCCCCCGGGACGGAGAGACCCAGTACTTC. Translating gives CAITPRDGETQYF.

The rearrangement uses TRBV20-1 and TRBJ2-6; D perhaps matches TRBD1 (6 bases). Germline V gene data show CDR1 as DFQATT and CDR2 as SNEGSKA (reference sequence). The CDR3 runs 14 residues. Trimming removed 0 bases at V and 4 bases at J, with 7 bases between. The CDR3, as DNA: TGCAGTGCTAGAGATGGGACAGGGGCCAACGTCCTGACTTTC. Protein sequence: CSARDGTGANVLTF.